The 24 T cell receptor beta chains given below trace back to one sample, sequenced in a study of blood T cell repertoires in COVID-19. Data came from immunoSEQ multiplex PCR; TCRdb stores just in-frame clones and leaves some out. The data show about 530,000 clones, with less than 90% seen just once and under 8.5% held by the top ten. The sequenced material came from peripheral blood. Receptors were obtained from a woman aged 45-60 years with COVID-19, enrolled during active disease.

In this sample, this clone turned up once. The chain is built from TRBV6-5 and TRBJ1-5; D gene uncertain. Looked up from germline, CDR1 is MNHEY and CDR2 is SVGAGI. The CDR3 sequence is 12 residues long. Trimming took off 4 bases at V and 3 bases at J, with 4 bases between the two ends. The CDR3 region has the DNA TGTGCCAGCAGTTCTCCCAATCAGCCCCAGCATTTT. Protein: CASSSPNQPQHF.

With respect to this clone: The same CDR3 arises from other DNA sequences in this sample as well. The J gene is TRBJ2-1, the V gene TRBV6-5; 11 bases align to TRBD2. The CDR3 spans 14 residues. Trimming removed 5 bases from V and 7 bases from J; junction bases left unmatched: 4. CDR1 is MNHEY and CDR2 is SVGAGI in the germline V gene. The CDR3 reads CASSLAGGPNEQFF. The CDR3 region has the DNA TGTGCCAGCAGTCTAGCGGGGGGCCCTAATGAGCAGTTCTTC.

The CDR3 reads CASSPRTGRFEQFF. The DNA for the CDR3 is TGCGCCAGCAGCCCGCGGACAGGGCGGTTTGAGCAGTTCTTC. This sequence joins TRBV5-1 and TRBJ2-1; 8 bases line up with TRBD1. The CDR3 sequence is 14 residues long. After removal of 4 bases from V and 9 bases from J, the junction contained 9 bases not matched to a gene. Germline-derived CDR1 and CDR2 are SGHRS and YFSETQ.

The chain combines TRBV7-9 with TRBJ2-7; perhaps TRBD1 as D (6 bases). Germline-derived CDR1 and CDR2 are SEHNR and FQNEAQ (reference sequence). Trimming left V 1 base short and J 12 bases short, with 13 bases between. The CDR3 totals 12 residues. In DNA, the CDR3 is TGTGCCAGCAGCTTAGGGGAACAGGGCTGGTACTTC. It encodes CASSLGEQGWYF.

This chain joins TRBV20-1 and TRBJ1-2; D might be TRBD1 (6 bases). Germline lookup yields CDR1 DFQATT and CDR2 SNEGSKA (reference sequence). The CDR3 runs 11 residues. Trimming left V 4 bases short and J 7 bases short, with 10 bases between. Written as DNA, the CDR3 is TGCAGTGCTACAGGGGACGGTGGCTACACCTTC. This codes for CSATGDGGYTF.

The J gene is TRBJ1-6, the V gene TRBV3-1 (or the pseudogene TRBV3-2); D call uncertain. V was pared by 2 bases and J by 7 bases, with 3 bases between. The CDR3 spans 12 residues. CDR1 LGHDT and CDR2 YNNKEL come from the germline V gene (reference sequence). CDR3 sequence: CASSQSNSPLHF. The DNA for the CDR3 is TGTGCCAGCAGCCAATCGAATTCACCCCTCCACTTT.

CDR3 amino acids: CTPFPDRAYCENYGYTF. The CDR3 coding sequence is TGCACCCCGTTCCCGGACAGGGCGTACTGTGAAAACTATGGCTACACCTTC. This chain joins TRBV29-1 and TRBJ1-2; 8 nucleotides align to TRBD1. The V gene's germline CDR1 is SQVTM and CDR2 ANQGSEA. There are 17 residues in the CDR3.

This clone was observed once. The chain carries TRBV18 and TRBJ1-1, with D perhaps TRBD1 (5 bases). Trimming pared 2 bases from V and 1 base from J, leaving 11 bases between. Germline CDR1 KGHSH, CDR2 LQKENI. The CDR3 sequence is 15 residues long. Here the CDR3 reads CASSPVRGPNTEAFF. The DNA for the CDR3 is TGTGCCAGCTCACCAGTAAGGGGCCCGAACACTGAAGCTTTCTTT.

This chain joins TRBV12-3 or TRBV12-4 and TRBJ2-5; D gene uncertain. V was pared by 5 bases and J by 7 bases, with 11 bases between. The CDR3 is 12 amino acids. CDR3 sequence (DNA): TGTGCCAGCAGTCCCTTCCAGTGGACCCAGTACTTC. This translates into CASSPFQWTQYF.

The rearrangement links TRBV30 to TRBJ2-3; possible D gene TRBD2, 6 bases. V was pared by 0 bases and J by 6 bases, with 19 bases between. The CDR3 sequence is 16 residues long. Germline CDR1 and CDR2: GTSNPN and SVGIG (reference sequence). The CDR3 DNA reads as TGTGCCTGGAGTGTAAAAGCGGGTGGGTCGAGGGATACGCAGTATTTT. Translating it yields CAWSVKAGGSRDTQYF.

Points on this clone: The identical CDR3 is also encoded by other nucleotide sequences in the sample. The V call is TRBV6-5, the J call TRBJ1-1; possibly TRBD1 for D (6 bases). Trimming stripped 5 bases from V and 4 bases from J, with 11 bases between. Per the germline V gene, CDR1 is MNHEY and CDR2 is SVGAGI. This CDR3 has 13 amino acids. CDR3 DNA sequence: TGTGCCAGCAGTAGGGGGTTGAGCACTGAAGCTTTCTTT. Amino acid sequence: CASSRGLSTEAFF.

This CDR3 reads CASSPLQGLGYTF. DNA for the CDR3: TGTGCCAGCAGCCCTCTACAGGGTCTTGGCTACACCTTC. The rearrangement links TRBV7-6 to TRBJ1-2, with D possibly TRBD1 on 6 matching bases. V lost 5 bases and J 7 bases, leaving 14 bases between the germline ends. Germline assignment: CDR1 SGHVS and CDR2 FNYEAQ. This CDR3 region has 13 residues.

The chain links TRBV10-3 to TRBJ1-5; maybe TRBD1 (6 bases). CDR3 length: 13 residues. V was cut by 0 bases and J by 11 bases, with 11 bases left in between. CDR1 is ENHRY and CDR2 is SYGVKD in the germline V gene. The CDR3 bases are TGTGCCATCAGTGAGTCAGGGACACAAGCCCAGCATTTT. Its translation: CAISESGTQAQHF.

The chain uses TRBV7-9 and TRBJ2-6; the D gene is possibly TRBD1 (6 bases). Germline CDR1 SEHNR, CDR2 FQNEAQ (reference sequence). V lost 1 base, J lost 0 bases, and 7 bases lay in between. The CDR3 sequence is 16 residues long. The CDR3 spells CASSLGGRSGANVLTF. As DNA, the CDR3 is TGTGCCAGCAGCTTAGGGGGGCGCTCTGGGGCCAACGTCCTGACTTTC. Full variable domain (missing parts from reference TRBV7-9 and TRBJ2-6): DTGVSQNPRHKITKRGQNVTFRCDPISEHNRLYWYRQTLGQGPEFLTYFQNEAQLEKSRLLSDRFSAERPKGSFSTLEIQRTEQGDSAMYLCASSLGGRSGANVLTFGAGSRLTVL.

The chain combines TRBV18 with TRBJ1-5; D possibly corresponds to TRBD1 (5 bases). The germline V gene has CDR1 KGHSH and CDR2 LQKENI. The CDR3 has 16 amino acids. V dropped 1 base and J dropped 0 bases, with 10 bases sitting between them. The CDR3 DNA reads as TGTGCCAGCTCACCACGACAGAGAAATAGCAATCAGCCCCAGCATTTT. As protein: CASSPRQRNSNQPQHF.

In nucleotides, the CDR3 is TGTGCCAGCAGGCCTCCTAGGTGTGTTGGCAATCAGCCCCAGCATTTT. Translation: CASRPPRCVGNQPQHF. The chain has TRBV5-7 and TRBJ1-5; no clear D gene. TRBV5-7 is filed as an ORF, its function uncertain. The CDR3 loop spans 16 amino acids. With 5 bases removed from V and 2 bases from J, the gap between germline ends came to 17 bases.

This chain connects TRBV5-6 to TRBJ2-1; TRBD2 aligns across 11 bases. The CDR3 has 18 residues. V gave up 0 bases and J gave up 4 bases; unmatched junction bases: 9. Per the germline V gene, CDR1 is SGHDT and CDR2 is YYEEEE. The DNA of the CDR3 is TGTGCCAGCAGCTTGGACCTAGCGGGGGGTTCTCATTACAATGAGCAGTTCTTC. Protein product: CASSLDLAGGSHYNEQFF.

The chain is built from TRBV9 and TRBJ2-2; 10 nucleotides match TRBD2. This CDR3 region has 16 residues. V shed 6 bases, J shed 2 bases, and the junction held 7 bases outside the gene matches. Germline-derived CDR1 and CDR2 are SGDLS and YYNGEE. The CDR3 bases are TGTGCCAGCACCGCGGTAGCGGGGGGAAACACCGGGGAGCTGTTTTTT. Translated, it gives CASTAVAGGNTGELFF.

Regarding this clone: Other DNA sequences in the same sample also yield this CDR3. This chain joins TRBV9 and TRBJ1-1; D is undetermined. The CDR3 sequence is 13 residues long. Germline V gene data show CDR1 as SGDLS and CDR2 as YYNGEE. With 0 bases removed from V and 1 base from J, the gap between germline ends came to 4 bases. CDR3 sequence: CASSVARNTEAFF. CDR3 nucleotides: TGTGCCAGCAGCGTAGCTAGGAACACTGAAGCTTTCTTT. Combining the CDR3 with reference TRBV9 and TRBJ1-1 gives the whole variable domain DSGVTQTPKHLITATGQRVTLRCSPRSGDLSVYWYQQSLDQGLQFLIQYYNGEERAKGNILERFSAQQFPDLHSELNLSSLELGDSALYFCASSVARNTEAFFGQGTRLTVV.

The V call is TRBV19, the J call TRBJ1-2; the D gene is possibly TRBD1 (6 bases). The CDR3 sequence is 13 residues long. CDR1 is LNHDA, CDR2 SQIVND, per germline (reference sequence). Trimming cost V 4 bases and J 8 bases, with 14 bases left between them. CDR3 bases: TGTGCCAGTAGTAGAAACAGGGACGACGGCTACACCTTC. Translating it yields CASSRNRDDGYTF.

This clone was seen a single time. The V gene is TRBV5-6, the J gene TRBJ1-5, with a weak D call TRBD1 (5 bases). V lost 2 bases to trimming and J lost 4 bases, with 10 bases between them. This CDR3 spans 14 amino acids. Germline loops: CDR1 SGHDT, CDR2 YYEEEE. CDR3 loop: CASSFFDRNQPQHF. In DNA, the CDR3 is TGTGCCAGCAGCTTCTTCGACAGAAATCAGCCCCAGCATTTT.

The DNA for the CDR3 is TGTGCCAGCAGATTCCCGGGACTGGCCTACAATGAGCAGTTCTTC. Protein sequence: CASRFPGLAYNEQFF. This rearrangement joins TRBV2 to TRBJ2-1; tentative D call: TRBD2 (6 bases). V lost 6 bases, J lost 2 bases, and 14 bases lay in between. Germline V gene sequence: CDR1 SNHLY, CDR2 FYNNEI. This CDR3 comprises 15 residues.

J is TRBJ2-2 and V is TRBV11-2, with a weak D call TRBD2 (5 bases). The CDR3 covers 14 residues. V was clipped by 3 bases and J by 2 bases, with 7 bases between them. Germline CDR1 is SGHAT and CDR2 is FQNNGV. As DNA, the CDR3 is TGTGCCAGCAGCTTGGGGAGAAACACCGGGGAGCTGTTTTTT. Amino acid sequence: CASSLGRNTGELFF.

Turning to this clone: Other DNA variants within this sample encode the same CDR3. Written as DNA, the CDR3 is TGTGCCAGCAGCCCACAGGGGTACTACGAGCAGTACTTC. It is translated as CASSPQGYYEQYF. This chain connects TRBV7-9 to TRBJ2-7, with TRBD1 identical over 7 bases. The V gene end was trimmed by 5 bases and the J gene end by 3 bases; junction bases not matched to a gene: 4. The CDR3 runs 13 residues. Germline-derived CDR1 and CDR2 are SEHNR and FQNEAQ (reference sequence). The full variable domain, rest sourced from reference TRBV7-9 and TRBJ2-7, is DTGVSQNPRHKITKRGQNVTFRCDPISEHNRLYWYRQTLGQGPEFLTYFQNEAQLEKSRLLSDRFSAERPKGSFSTLEIQRTEQGDSAMYLCASSPQGYYEQYFGPGTRLTVT.